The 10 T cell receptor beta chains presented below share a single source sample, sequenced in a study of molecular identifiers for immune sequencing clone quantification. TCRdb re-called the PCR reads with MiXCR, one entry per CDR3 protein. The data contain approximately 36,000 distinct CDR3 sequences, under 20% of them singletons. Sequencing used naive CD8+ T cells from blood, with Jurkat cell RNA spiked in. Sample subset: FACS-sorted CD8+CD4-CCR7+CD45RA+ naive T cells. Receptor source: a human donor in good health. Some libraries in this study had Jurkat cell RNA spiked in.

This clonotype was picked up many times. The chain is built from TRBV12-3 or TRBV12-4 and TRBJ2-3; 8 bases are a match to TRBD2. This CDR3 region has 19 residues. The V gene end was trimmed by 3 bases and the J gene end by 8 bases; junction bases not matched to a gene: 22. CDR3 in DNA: TGTGCCAGCAGTTTTTATCTCTACGGTGGGACTAGGGCACCCGGTACGCAGTATTTT. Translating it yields CASSFYLYGGTRAPGTQYF.

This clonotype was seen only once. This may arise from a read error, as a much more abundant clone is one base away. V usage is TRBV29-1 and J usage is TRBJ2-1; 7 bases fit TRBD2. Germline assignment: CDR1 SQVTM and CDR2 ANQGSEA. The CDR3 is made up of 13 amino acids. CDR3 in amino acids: CNVVLADYNEQFF. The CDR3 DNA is TGCAACGTTGTCCTAGCGGACTACAATGAGCAGTTCTTC.

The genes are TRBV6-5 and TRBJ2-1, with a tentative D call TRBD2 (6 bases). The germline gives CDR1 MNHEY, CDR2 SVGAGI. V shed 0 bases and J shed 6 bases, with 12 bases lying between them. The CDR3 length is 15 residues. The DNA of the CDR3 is TGTGCCAGCAGTTACTCGCCAAGGGGAGGCAATGAGCAGTTCTTC. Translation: CASSYSPRGGNEQFF.

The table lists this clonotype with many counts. The CDR3 DNA reads as TGTGCCAGCAGTTTAATGGGGTTTGTTCAGCCCCAGCATTTT. This sequence encodes CASSLMGFVQPQHF. The chain carries TRBV12-3 or TRBV12-4 and TRBJ1-5; D call uncertain. The V end was cut by 2 bases, the J end by 6 bases, with 11 bases between. The CDR3 runs to 14 residues.

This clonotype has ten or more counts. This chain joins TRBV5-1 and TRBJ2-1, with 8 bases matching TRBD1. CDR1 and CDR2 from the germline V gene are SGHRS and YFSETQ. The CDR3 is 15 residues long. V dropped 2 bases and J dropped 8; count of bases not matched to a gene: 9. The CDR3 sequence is CASSFGQGHADEQFF. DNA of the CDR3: TGCGCCAGCAGCTTCGGACAGGGCCACGCAGATGAGCAGTTCTTC.

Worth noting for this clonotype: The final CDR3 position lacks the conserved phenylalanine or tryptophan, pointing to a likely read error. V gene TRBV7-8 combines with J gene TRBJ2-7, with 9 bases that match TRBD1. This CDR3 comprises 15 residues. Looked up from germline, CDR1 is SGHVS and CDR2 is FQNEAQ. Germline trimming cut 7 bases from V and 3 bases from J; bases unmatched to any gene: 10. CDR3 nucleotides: TGTGCCAGCAACGGAGGGGGACAGGGATTCTACGAGCAGTACTCC. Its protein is CASNGGGQGFYEQYS.

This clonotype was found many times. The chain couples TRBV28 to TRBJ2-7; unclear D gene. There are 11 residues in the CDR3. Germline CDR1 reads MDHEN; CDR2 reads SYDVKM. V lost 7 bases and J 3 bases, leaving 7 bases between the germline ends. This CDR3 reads CASTPGYEQYF. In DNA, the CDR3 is TGTGCCAGCACCCCCGGCTACGAGCAGTACTTC.

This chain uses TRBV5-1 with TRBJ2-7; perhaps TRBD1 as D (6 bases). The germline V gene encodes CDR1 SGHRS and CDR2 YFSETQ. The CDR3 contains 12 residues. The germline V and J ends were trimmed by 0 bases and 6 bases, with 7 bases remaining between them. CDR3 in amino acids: CASSLGTVEQYF. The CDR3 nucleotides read TGCGCCAGCAGCTTGGGGACAGTCGAGCAGTACTTC.

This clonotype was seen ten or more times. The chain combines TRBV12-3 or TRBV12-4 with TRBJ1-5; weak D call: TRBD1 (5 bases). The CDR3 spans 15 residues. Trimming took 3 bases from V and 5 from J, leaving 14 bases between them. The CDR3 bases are TGTGCCAGCAGTTTTGGGCCAGGGATTCATCAGCCCCAGCATTTT. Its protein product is CASSFGPGIHQPQHF.

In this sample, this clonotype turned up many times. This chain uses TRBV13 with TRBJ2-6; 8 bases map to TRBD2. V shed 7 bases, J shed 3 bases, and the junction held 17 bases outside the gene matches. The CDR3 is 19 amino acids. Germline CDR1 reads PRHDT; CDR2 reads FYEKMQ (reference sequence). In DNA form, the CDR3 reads TGTGCCAGCACGCATGCCCAGGGACTAGTTGTTGGTGGGGCCAACGTCCTGACTTTC. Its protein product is CASTHAQGLVVGGANVLTF.